This T cell receptor beta chain was identified during a study of OX40 agonist ivuxolimab in advanced cancers. Study findings and constraints: At 0.1 to 3.0 mg/kg and by week 6, clonal expansion occurred in CD4+ and CD8+ blood T cells.

Using immunoSEQ multiplex PCR, the repertoire was profiled, and TCRdb retains in-frame clones only, with some absent. The data hold tens of thousands of clones, with roughly 90% observed a single time. Note on this clone: Its target is unknown.

The sample here was CD4+ or CD8+ T cells sorted from blood, taken in a trial of the OX40 agonist ivuxolimab. The clonotype comes from an adult with an advanced solid tumor such as melanoma, head and neck, liver or kidney cancer.

Here the CDR3 DNA reads TGTGCCATAAGTAAAGGTCGGGGATCGGAAAATGAGCAGTTCTTC. Translated: CAISKGRGSENEQFF. V usage is TRBV10-3 and J usage is TRBJ2-1, with a tentative D call TRBD2 (5 bases). Germline CDR1 is ENHRY and CDR2 is SYGVKD. The CDR3 has 15 amino acids. V dropped 9 bases and J dropped 7 bases, with 22 bases sitting between them.